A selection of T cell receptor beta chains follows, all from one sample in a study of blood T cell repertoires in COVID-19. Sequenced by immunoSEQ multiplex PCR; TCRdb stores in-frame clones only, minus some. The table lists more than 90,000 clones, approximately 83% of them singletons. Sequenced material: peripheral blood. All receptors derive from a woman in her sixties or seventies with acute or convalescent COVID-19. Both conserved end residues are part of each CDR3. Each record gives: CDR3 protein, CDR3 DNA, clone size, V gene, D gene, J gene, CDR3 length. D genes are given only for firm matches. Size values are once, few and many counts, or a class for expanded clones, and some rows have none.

CDR3 protein: CATSSRYGYTF
CDR3 DNA: TGTGCCACCAGCTCCCGGTATGGCTACACCTTC
clone size: few
V gene: TRBV24-1
D gene: .
J gene: TRBJ1-2
CDR3 length: 11

CDR3 protein: CASSLQPGESSPLHF
CDR3 DNA: TGTGCCAGCAGCTTGCAGCCAGGGGAAAGTTCACCCCTCCACTTT
clone size: .
V gene: TRBV5-4
D gene: .
J gene: TRBJ1-6
CDR3 length: 15

CDR3 protein: CASSPQSGKGNTIYF
CDR3 DNA: TGTGCCAGCTCACCACAGTCAGGCAAAGGAAACACCATATATTTT
clone size: .
V gene: TRBV18
D gene: .
J gene: TRBJ1-3
CDR3 length: 15

CDR3 protein: CASSFRKSNQPQHF
CDR3 DNA: TGTGCCAGCAGCTTTAGAAAAAGCAATCAGCCCCAGCATTTT
clone size: .
V gene: TRBV11-3
D gene: .
J gene: TRBJ1-5
CDR3 length: 14

CDR3 protein: CASTRSGDSYEQYF
CDR3 DNA: TGTGCCAGTACCCGTAGCGGGGACTCCTACGAGCAGTACTTC
clone size: .
V gene: TRBV19
D gene: TRBD2
J gene: TRBJ2-7
CDR3 length: 14

CDR3 protein: CASTIGQGSTEAFF
CDR3 DNA: TGTGCCAGCACCATCGGACAGGGAAGCACTGAAGCTTTCTTT
clone size: .
V gene: TRBV6-5
D gene: TRBD1
J gene: TRBJ1-1
CDR3 length: 14

CDR3 protein: CASSSDRSYEQYF
CDR3 DNA: TGTGCCAGCAGTTCGGACAGGTCCTACGAGCAGTACTTC
clone size: .
V gene: TRBV12-3/TRBV12-4
D gene: TRBD1
J gene: TRBJ2-7
CDR3 length: 13

CDR3 protein: CATSDQTGSNQPQHF
CDR3 DNA: TGTGCCACCAGTGATCAGACTGGGAGCAATCAGCCCCAGCATTTT
clone size: .
V gene: TRBV24-1
D gene: .
J gene: TRBJ1-5
CDR3 length: 15

CDR3 protein: CASSFGTGEQYF
CDR3 DNA: TGCGCCAGCAGCTTCGGTACTGGCGAGCAGTACTTC
clone size: .
V gene: TRBV5-1
D gene: .
J gene: TRBJ2-7
CDR3 length: 12

CDR3 protein: CASSVGIWTGDPSGNTIYF
CDR3 DNA: TGTGCCAGCAGTGTGGGGATTTGGACAGGGGACCCCTCTGGAAACACCATATATTTT
clone size: .
V gene: TRBV6-1
D gene: TRBD1
J gene: TRBJ1-3
CDR3 length: 19

CDR3 protein: CASSPGGRYYEQYF
CDR3 DNA: TGTGCCAGCAGCCCAGGCGGGCGATACTACGAGCAGTACTTC
clone size: .
V gene: TRBV7-3
D gene: .
J gene: TRBJ2-7
CDR3 length: 14

CDR3 protein: CASRNLRGSNYGYTF
CDR3 DNA: TGTGCCAGCAGGAACCTCAGGGGTTCTAACTATGGCTACACCTTC
clone size: .
V gene: TRBV5-4
D gene: .
J gene: TRBJ1-2
CDR3 length: 15

CDR3 protein: CARSLNRGFYGYTF
CDR3 DNA: TGTGCCAGAAGCTTGAACAGGGGCTTCTATGGCTACACCTTC
clone size: few
V gene: TRBV5-3
D gene: TRBD1
J gene: TRBJ1-2
CDR3 length: 14

CDR3 protein: CASSVVTGTDTQYF
CDR3 DNA: TGTGCCAGCAGCGTAGTGACTGGCACAGATACGCAGTATTTT
clone size: .
V gene: TRBV9
D gene: .
J gene: TRBJ2-3
CDR3 length: 14

CDR3 protein: CASSIDRVETQYF
CDR3 DNA: TGTGCCAGCAGTATTGACAGGGTAGAGACCCAGTACTTC
clone size: .
V gene: TRBV6-2/TRBV6-3
D gene: TRBD1
J gene: TRBJ2-5
CDR3 length: 13

CDR3 protein: CASSLPTGGLEKLFF
CDR3 DNA: TGTGCCAGCAGCTTGCCGACGGGGGGGTTGGAAAAACTGTTTTTT
clone size: .
V gene: TRBV3-1/TRBV3-2
D gene: .
J gene: TRBJ1-4
CDR3 length: 15

CDR3 protein: CASSLAVGTSGRGYNEQFF
CDR3 DNA: TGTGCCAGCAGCTTGGCCGTGGGGACTAGCGGGAGGGGCTACAATGAGCAGTTCTTC
clone size: once
V gene: TRBV5-4
D gene: TRBD2
J gene: TRBJ2-1
CDR3 length: 19

CDR3 protein: CASSFGTGNEQFF
CDR3 DNA: TGTGCCAGCAGTTTCGGAACAGGGAATGAGCAGTTCTTC
clone size: .
V gene: TRBV12-3/TRBV12-4
D gene: .
J gene: TRBJ2-1
CDR3 length: 13

CDR3 protein: CASTTRGPKGYNEQFF
CDR3 DNA: TGTGCCAGCACCACGAGGGGGCCTAAGGGCTACAATGAGCAGTTCTTC
clone size: .
V gene: TRBV27
D gene: TRBD1
J gene: TRBJ2-1
CDR3 length: 16

CDR3 protein: CASSEGRRTEAFF
CDR3 DNA: TGTGCCAGCAGTGAAGGCCGGAGGACTGAAGCTTTCTTT
clone size: .
V gene: TRBV6-1
D gene: .
J gene: TRBJ1-1
CDR3 length: 13

CDR3 protein: CASSITAGDEQYF
CDR3 DNA: TGCGCCAGCAGCATCACCGCAGGGGACGAGCAGTACTTC
clone size: .
V gene: TRBV5-1
D gene: .
J gene: TRBJ2-7
CDR3 length: 13

CDR3 protein: CASSHDRGKQFF
CDR3 DNA: TGTGCCAGCAGCCACGACAGGGGAAAGCAGTTCTTC
clone size: .
V gene: TRBV7-9
D gene: TRBD1
J gene: TRBJ2-1
CDR3 length: 12

CDR3 protein: CASSIHGQETYGYTF
CDR3 DNA: TGTGCCAGTAGTATACATGGACAGGAGACCTATGGCTACACCTTC
clone size: .
V gene: TRBV19
D gene: TRBD1
J gene: TRBJ1-2
CDR3 length: 15

CDR3 protein: CASSRTSAYNEQFF
CDR3 DNA: TGTGCCAGCAGCCGGACTAGCGCCTACAATGAGCAGTTCTTC
clone size: .
V gene: TRBV11-3
D gene: TRBD2
J gene: TRBJ2-1
CDR3 length: 14

CDR3 protein: CASSGGQTTNTEAFF
CDR3 DNA: TGCGCCAGCAGCGGGGGACAGACTACGAACACTGAAGCTTTCTTT
clone size: .
V gene: TRBV5-1
D gene: TRBD1
J gene: TRBJ1-1
CDR3 length: 15

CDR3 protein: CASSFSPGQDTEAFF
CDR3 DNA: TGTGCCAGCAGTTTCTCTCCGGGACAAGACACTGAAGCTTTCTTT
clone size: .
V gene: TRBV27
D gene: .
J gene: TRBJ1-1
CDR3 length: 15